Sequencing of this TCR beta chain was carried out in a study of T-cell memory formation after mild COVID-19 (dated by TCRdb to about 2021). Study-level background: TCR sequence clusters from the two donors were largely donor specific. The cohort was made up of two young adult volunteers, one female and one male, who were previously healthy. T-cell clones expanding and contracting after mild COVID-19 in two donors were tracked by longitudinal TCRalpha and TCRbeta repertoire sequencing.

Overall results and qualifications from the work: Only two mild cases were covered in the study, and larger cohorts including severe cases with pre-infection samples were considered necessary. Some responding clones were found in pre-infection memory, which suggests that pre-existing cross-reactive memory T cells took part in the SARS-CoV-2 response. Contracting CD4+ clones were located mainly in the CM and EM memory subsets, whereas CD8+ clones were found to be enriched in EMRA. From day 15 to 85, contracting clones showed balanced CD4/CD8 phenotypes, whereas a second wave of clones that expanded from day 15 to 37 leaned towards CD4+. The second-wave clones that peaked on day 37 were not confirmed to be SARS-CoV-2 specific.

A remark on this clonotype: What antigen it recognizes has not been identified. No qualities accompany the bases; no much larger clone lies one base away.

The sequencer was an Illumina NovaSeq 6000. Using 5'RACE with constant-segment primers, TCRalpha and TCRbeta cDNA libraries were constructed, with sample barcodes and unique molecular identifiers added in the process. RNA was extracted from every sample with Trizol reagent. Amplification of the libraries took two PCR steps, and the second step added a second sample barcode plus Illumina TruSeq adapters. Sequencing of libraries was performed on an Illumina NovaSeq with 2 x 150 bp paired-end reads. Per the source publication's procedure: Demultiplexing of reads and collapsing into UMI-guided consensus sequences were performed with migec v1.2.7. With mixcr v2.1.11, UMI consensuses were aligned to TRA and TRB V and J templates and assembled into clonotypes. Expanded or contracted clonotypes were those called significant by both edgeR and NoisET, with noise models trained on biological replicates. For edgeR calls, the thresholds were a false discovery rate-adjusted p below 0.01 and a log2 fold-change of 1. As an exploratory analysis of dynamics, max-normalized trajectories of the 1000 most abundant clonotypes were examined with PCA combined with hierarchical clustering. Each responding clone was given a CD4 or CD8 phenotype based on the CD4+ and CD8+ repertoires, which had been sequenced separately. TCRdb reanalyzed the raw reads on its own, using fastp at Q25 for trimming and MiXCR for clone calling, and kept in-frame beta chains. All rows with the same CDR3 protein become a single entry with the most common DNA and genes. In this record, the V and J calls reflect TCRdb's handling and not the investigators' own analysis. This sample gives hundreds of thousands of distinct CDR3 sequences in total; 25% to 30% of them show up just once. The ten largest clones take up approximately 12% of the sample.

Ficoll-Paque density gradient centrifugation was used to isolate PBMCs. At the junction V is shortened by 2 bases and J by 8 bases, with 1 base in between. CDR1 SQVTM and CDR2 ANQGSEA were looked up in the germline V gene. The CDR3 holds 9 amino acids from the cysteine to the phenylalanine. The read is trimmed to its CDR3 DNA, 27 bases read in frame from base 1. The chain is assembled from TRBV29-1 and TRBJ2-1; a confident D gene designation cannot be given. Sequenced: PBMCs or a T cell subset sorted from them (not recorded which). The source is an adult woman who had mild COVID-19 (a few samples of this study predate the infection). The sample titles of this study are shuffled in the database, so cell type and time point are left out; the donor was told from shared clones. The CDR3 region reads CSVEHEQFF. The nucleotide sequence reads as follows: TGCAGCGTTGAACATGAGCAGTTCTTC.